Presented here are 9 T cell receptor beta chains from one specimen sequenced in a study of T cell clonality in common variable immunodeficiency. Assay: immunoSEQ multiplex PCR; the TCRdb copy retains only in-frame clones and omits some. The repertoire consists of some 64,000 clones, none detected only once. Sequencing was carried out using peripheral blood mononuclear cells. These receptors were taken from a person between 18 and 75 years old in good health.

This clone came up many times. CDR3: CASSSQRELPGELFF. The CDR3 DNA, read in part, is TGTGCCAGCAGCTCGCAGCGGGAGCTACCCGGGGAG. The gene calls are TRBV7-9 and TRBJ2-2; 8 nucleotides agree with TRBD2. From the germline J gene comes the end of the CDR3, since the read stops 3 residues before it. The CDR3 totals 15 residues. J was trimmed by 6 bases and V by 4 bases; bases with no gene match: 7. In germline, CDR1 is SEHNR, CDR2 FQNEAQ (reference sequence).

This clone was observed at least ten times. The read ends 3 residues before the CDR3 terminus; that terminus is restored from the germline J gene. The rearrangement uses TRBV28 and TRBJ2-5; no clear D gene. Trimming shortened V by 5 bases and J by 0 bases, and 10 bases separated the two germline ends. Germline-derived CDR1 and CDR2 are MDHEN and SYDVKM. This CDR3 is built from 14 residues. CDR3 in amino acids: CASSTREDQETQYF. The CDR3 DNA, read in part, is TGTGCCAGCAGTACCCGAGAGGACCAAGAGACC.

There are many counts of this clone. Coverage ceases 3 residues before the CDR3 finishes, and the germline J gene fills in the end. The V and J genes are TRBV19 and TRBJ2-4; 10 nucleotides align to TRBD1. The CDR3 sequence is 18 residues long. The germline gives CDR1 LNHDA, CDR2 SQIVND (reference sequence). The V segment lost 3 bases and the J segment 8 bases; nucleotides outside the gene matches: 16. The sequenced part of the CDR3 DNA is TGTGCCAGTAGTATGAGGGGGACAGGGGCTCCCCTAAGCGACATT. Protein sequence: CASSMRGTGAPLSDI. The whole CDR3 protein reads CASSMRGTGAPLSDIQYF.

This clone was counted many times. The missing CDR3 end, 3 residues past where the read stops, is filled in from the germline J gene. The rearrangement joins TRBV5-1 to TRBJ1-1; 7 nucleotides match TRBD1. Germline trimming cut 3 bases from V and 3 bases from J; bases unmatched to any gene: 11. Germline lookup yields CDR1 SGHRS and CDR2 YFSETQ. The CDR3 is 16 residues long. CDR3 sequence: CASSSGEAGGYTEAFF. Partial CDR3 DNA: TGCGCCAGCAGCTCTGGCGAGGCAGGGGGGTACACTGAA.

This clone was observed many times. The read terminates 3 residues before the CDR3 end, so the remaining end is supplied by the germline J gene. This chain joins TRBV4-1 and TRBJ1-5, with D unresolved. Germline V lookup: CDR1 MGHRA, CDR2 YSYEKL. This CDR3 has 13 amino acids. V was trimmed by 1 base and J by 4 bases, leaving 5 bases between them. Partial CDR3 DNA: TGCGCCAGCAGCCAAGGGCCTAATCAGCCC. Its protein is CASSQGPNQP. In full, the CDR3 reads CASSQGPNQPQHF.

This clone occurred many times. The read ends 3 residues shy of where the CDR3 ends; the end is completed using the germline J gene. This chain connects TRBV19 to TRBJ1-2; 10 bases align to TRBD1. Germline V gene sequence: CDR1 LNHDA, CDR2 SQIVND (reference sequence). Trimming cost V 3 bases and J 7 bases; bases outside gene matches: 5. The CDR3 runs to 14 residues. CDR3 DNA (partial): TGTGCCAGTAGTATGGGACAGGGGATGAGTGGC. Residues: CASSMGQGMSG. The complete CDR3 sequence is CASSMGQGMSGYTF.

This clone was picked up many times. The read finishes 3 residues shy of the CDR3 end, and the germline J gene is used to complete it. The genes are TRBV20-1 and TRBJ2-1, with D possibly being TRBD2 (7 bases). Trimming removed 0 bases at V and 8 bases at J, with 8 bases between. Germline-derived CDR1 and CDR2 are DFQATT and SNEGSKA (reference sequence). This CDR3 is built from 12 residues. The part of the CDR3 DNA that was read is TGCAGTGCTAGAGAAGGGGGGGATGAG. It yields the protein CSAREGGDE. The complete CDR3 protein is CSAREGGDEQFF.

This clone was seen ten or more times. The sequenced fragment ends 3 residues before the CDR3 boundary, so the rest is inferred from the germline J gene. J is TRBJ2-3 and V is TRBV20-1; 11 nucleotides align to TRBD2. CDR1 and CDR2 from the germline V gene are DFQATT and SNEGSKA (reference sequence). V lost 6 bases, J lost 4 bases, and 9 bases stayed unmatched. This CDR3 region has 15 residues. The part of the CDR3 DNA that was read is TGCAGTGCCCTTAGCGGGGGGGCCAGATCAGATACG. This gives the protein CSALSGGARSDT. The whole CDR3 region reads CSALSGGARSDTQYF.

This clone was recorded many times. The CDR3 is cut off 3 residues early in the read; its end comes from the germline J gene. V and J are TRBV28 and TRBJ2-1; D may be TRBD2 (5 bases). The V and J ends lost 3 bases and 7 bases respectively, with 16 bases between them. The CDR3 is 15 amino acids. Germline V gene sequence: CDR1 MDHEN, CDR2 SYDVKM. The CDR3 bases that were read are TGTGCCAGCAGTTTCGCGCTAGCCGGGATGAATGAG. This translates into CASSFALAGMNE. The entire CDR3 reads CASSFALAGMNEQFF. Supplemented by reference TRBV28 and TRBJ2-1, the full variable domain reads DVKVTQSSRYLVKRTGEKVFLECVQDMDHENMFWYRQDPGLGLRLIYFSYDVKMKEKGDIPEGYSVSREKKERFSLILESASTNQTSMYLCASSFALAGMNEQFFGPGTRLTVL.